One sample yielded the 10 T cell receptor beta chains listed below, sequenced in a study of OX40 agonist ivuxolimab in advanced cancers. Sequencing used immunoSEQ multiplex PCR; TCRdb keeps in-frame clones, though not all of them. The sample lists under 25,000 clones, around 86% seen once, with about a fifth in the top ten. This specimen was CD4+ or CD8+ T cells sorted from blood, taken in a trial of the OX40 agonist ivuxolimab. Source of these receptors: an adult with an advanced solid tumor such as melanoma, head and neck, liver or kidney cancer.

The rearrangement uses TRBV9 and TRBJ2-1; maybe TRBD2 (7 bases). Germline assignment: CDR1 SGDLS and CDR2 YYNGEE. The V and J ends lost 3 bases and 5 bases respectively, with 15 bases between them. The CDR3 has 15 amino acids. The CDR3 protein is CASSEGGGPHNEQFF. CDR3 DNA sequence: TGTGCCAGCAGCGAGGGCGGGGGCCCACACAATGAGCAGTTCTTC.

This chain uses TRBV9 with TRBJ2-1; 10 bases are shared with TRBD2. Looked up from germline, CDR1 is SGDLS and CDR2 is YYNGEE. The CDR3 runs to 17 residues. V was clipped by 4 bases and J by 7 bases; unmatched bases: 14. CDR3 nucleotide sequence: TGTGCCAGCAGCCCCTACCCCGGGACTAGCGCTTCAAATGAGCAGTTCTTC. Encoded protein: CASSPYPGTSASNEQFF.

The J gene is TRBJ1-3, the V gene TRBV4-2, with a tentative D call TRBD1 (6 bases). Trimming cost V 2 bases and J 0 bases, with 8 bases left between them. CDR1 LGHNA and CDR2 YNFKEQ come from the germline V gene. The CDR3 totals 15 residues. CDR3 DNA: TGTGCCAGCAGCCAAAGCAGGGGCTCTGGAAACACCATATATTTT. This translates into CASSQSRGSGNTIYF.

In regard to this clone: Since a much larger clone is just one base distant, this may be a read error. This chain uses TRBV4-2 with TRBJ2-7; a weak D match, TRBD2 (6 bases). CDR1 and CDR2 (germline): LGHNA, YNFKEQ. The germline V and J ends were trimmed by 1 base and 3 bases, with 10 bases remaining between them. The length of the CDR3 is 14 residues. The CDR3 DNA follows: TGTGCCAGCAGCCAAGGTTTGGAGGGCTACGAGCAGTACTTC. It specifies CASSQGLEGYEQYF.

V is TRBV6-1 and J is TRBJ2-1; possible D gene TRBD2, 6 bases. The germline V gene has CDR1 MNHNS and CDR2 SASEGT. CDR3 size: 14 residues. Trimming stripped 8 bases from V and 1 base from J, with 12 bases between. The CDR3 DNA reads as TGTGCCAGCTCCGGGGGTTGGTCCTACAATGAGCAGTTCTTC. It translates to CASSGGWSYNEQFF.

V and J are TRBV19 and TRBJ2-7; 9 bases align to TRBD1. V lost 3 bases, J lost 3 bases, and 3 bases stayed unmatched. Per germline, CDR1 LNHDA and CDR2 SQIVND (reference sequence). CDR3 size: 14 residues. CDR3 DNA: TGTGCCAGTAGTATCGGACAGGGGAACTACGAGCAGTACTTC. Its protein product is CASSIGQGNYEQYF.

This clone appeared once. The chain couples TRBV10-1 to TRBJ1-3; unclear D gene. Trimming took off 3 bases at V and 1 base at J, with 16 bases between the two ends. The CDR3 covers 17 residues. Germline loops: CDR1 WNHNN, CDR2 SYGVQD (reference sequence). CDR3: CASSDFPSGSSGNTIYF. The CDR3 DNA follows: TGCGCCAGCAGTGACTTTCCCAGCGGGTCGTCTGGAAACACCATATATTTT.

This clone has only a few counts. This chain connects TRBV23-1 to TRBJ2-3; a possible D gene is TRBD1 (6 bases). TRBV23-1 qualifies as an ORF whose function is uncertain. The CDR3 contains 22 residues. Trimming stripped 1 base from V and 8 bases from J, with 37 bases between. This chain's CDR3 is CASSQFFRGLRGSRAARCTQYF. The DNA for the CDR3 is TGCGCCAGCAGTCAATTTTTCAGGGGTTTGAGAGGGTCGCGCGCGGCCCGATGTACGCAGTATTTT.

The J gene is TRBJ2-5, the V gene TRBV13, with D possibly matching TRBD2 (6 bases). Germline V gene lookup returns CDR1 PRHDT and CDR2 FYEKMQ (reference sequence). The CDR3 covers 15 residues. The V end was cut by 2 bases, the J end by 2 bases, with 12 bases between. The CDR3 spells CASSLRTTLQETQYF. In DNA, the CDR3 is TGTGCCAGCAGCTTAAGGACTACCTTACAAGAGACCCAGTACTTC.

V usage is TRBV11-1 and J usage is TRBJ2-5; D is unclear. CDR1 and CDR2 (germline): SGHAT, FQDESV (reference sequence). The CDR3 sequence is 14 residues long. Trimming removed 3 bases at V and 5 bases at J, with 13 bases between. The chain's CDR3 is CASSFGWEGETQYF. For the CDR3, the DNA is TGTGCCAGCAGCTTCGGGTGGGAAGGGGAGACCCAGTACTTC.